This T cell receptor (beta chain) was captured by sequencing in a study of cytomegalovirus exposure and HLA in healthy donors. A single count supports this clone. Antigen unknown. Whole-study results and caveats: HLA allele associations emerged for about 16,000 TCR beta sequences in a later analysis, at 0.05 false discovery rate.

The PCR was carried out with 60 Vbeta primers and 13 Jbeta primers. Sequenced by immunoSEQ multiplex PCR; TCRdb stores in-frame clones only, minus some. In the table there are 150,000 to 200,000 clones, approximately 80% of which are singletons. The CDR3 has 16 residues. Germline CDR1 SNHLY, CDR2 FYNNEI. With V trimmed by 7 bases and J by 4 bases, 11 bases remained unmatched. The rearrangement joins TRBV2 to TRBJ2-1; 9 positions match TRBD2. The receptor was isolated from a boy under 10 years old in good health and CMV-seronegative. The sequenced sample was PBMCs. The CDR3 reads CASNKGGGRAYNEQFF. Written as DNA, the CDR3 is TGTGCCAGCAATAAGGGTGGCGGGAGGGCGTACAATGAGCAGTTCTTC.